Following are 31 T cell receptor beta chains from one sample sequenced in a study of T cells after posttransplantation cyclophosphamide. Control samples came 1 year after myeloablative marrow transplants with methotrexate plus calcineurin inhibitor. Repertoires were generated with immunoSEQ multiplex PCR, while TCRdb's copy carries only in-frame clones and drops some. In the table there are some 10,000 clones, 88% of which are singletons. The source was PBMCs, collected after an allogeneic stem cell transplant with a calcineurin inhibitor and methotrexate. The origin of the receptors is a young adult male patient who received an allogeneic stem cell transplant from an unrelated donor, was CMV-positive, and had no GVHD. Some T cells may be supplied by the graft donor.

This chain links TRBV5-6 with TRBJ2-3, with D perhaps TRBD1 (6 bases). This CDR3 is built from 14 residues. In germline, CDR1 is SGHDT, CDR2 YYEEEE. V lost 5 bases to trimming and J lost 5 bases, with 15 bases between them. The DNA of the CDR3 is TGTGCCAGCAGTCGCCTTGGGACATTAGATACGCAGTATTTT. Translation: CASSRLGTLDTQYF.

This chain connects TRBV27 to TRBJ2-2; 8 positions agree with TRBD1. Trimming cost V 2 bases and J 5 bases; bases outside gene matches: 1. Per the germline V gene, CDR1 is MNHEY and CDR2 is SMNVEV (reference sequence). The CDR3 spans 14 residues. The CDR3, as DNA: TGTGCCAGCAGTTTACAGGGGGCTACCGGGGAGCTGTTTTTT. Translation: CASSLQGATGELFF.

V gene TRBV7-2 combines with J gene TRBJ2-5; no definite D call. The CDR3 length is 13 residues. V gave up 4 bases and J gave up 5 bases, with 11 bases separating them. Germline CDR1 reads SGHTA; CDR2 reads FQGNSA. This CDR3 reads CASSSLILETQYF. The CDR3 region has the DNA TGTGCCAGCAGCTCGCTCATACTTGAGACCCAGTACTTC.

The chain is built from TRBV10-3 and TRBJ1-2; D not resolved. The CDR3 loop spans 12 amino acids. The ends were cut back, 0 bases at V and 4 bases at J, with 3 bases in the middle. Germline lookup yields CDR1 ENHRY and CDR2 SYGVKD. CDR3 sequence (DNA): TGTGCCATCAGTGAGTCCAGCTATGGCTACACCTTC. As protein: CAISESSYGYTF.

This chain links TRBV6-5 with TRBJ1-1; D remains ambiguous. This CDR3 comprises 13 residues. The germline gives CDR1 MNHEY, CDR2 SVGAGI. Trimming stripped 0 bases from V and 1 base from J, with 3 bases between. Here the CDR3 DNA reads TGTGCCAGCAGTTACTCCAAGAACACTGAAGCTTTCTTT. Protein product: CASSYSKNTEAFF.

This clone was seen a handful of times. The rearrangement uses TRBV2 and TRBJ2-1; weak D call: TRBD2 (6 bases). The CDR3 runs 13 residues. Trimming left V 5 bases short and J 10 bases short, with 15 bases between. The V gene's germline CDR1 is SNHLY and CDR2 FYNNEI. CDR3 residues: CASSHDLEGEQFF. CDR3 DNA sequence: TGTGCCAGCAGTCACGATCTGGAGGGGGAGCAGTTCTTC.

This clone was picked up one time. This chain uses TRBV19 with TRBJ1-2, with 8 bases lining up with TRBD1. V dropped 3 bases and J dropped 5; count of bases not matched to a gene: 8. The CDR3 sequence is 15 residues long. Germline V CDR1 and CDR2: LNHDA, SQIVND (reference sequence). CDR3 sequence: CASSITPGQEYGYTF. The CDR3 region has the DNA TGTGCCAGTAGTATCACTCCGGGACAGGAGTATGGCTACACCTTC.

The chain recombines TRBV18 with TRBJ1-1; 8 bases are shared with TRBD1. Trimming took 2 bases from V and 5 from J; bases not matched to a gene: 7. Per the germline V gene, CDR1 is KGHSH and CDR2 is LQKENI. This CDR3 spans 15 amino acids. This chain's CDR3 is CASSPIDRGGTEAFF. Here the CDR3 DNA reads TGTGCCAGCTCACCAATCGACAGGGGCGGGACTGAAGCTTTCTTT.

The J gene is TRBJ1-2, the V gene TRBV27; D remains ambiguous. The V and J ends lost 6 bases and 10 bases respectively, with 15 bases between them. The CDR3 contains 12 residues. Germline loops: CDR1 MNHEY, CDR2 SMNVEV (reference sequence). This chain's CDR3 is CASSPRRQNYTF. In DNA, the CDR3 is TGTGCCAGCAGCCCCCGGCGGCAGAACTACACCTTC.

The chain recombines TRBV5-4 with TRBJ2-1; 7 nucleotides align to TRBD2. This CDR3 spans 13 amino acids. CDR1 and CDR2 (germline): SGHNT, YYREEE (reference sequence). V was pared by 9 bases and J by 8 bases, with 11 bases of the junction left unmatched. The CDR3 reads CAIGGGPVDEQFF. CDR3 bases: TGTGCCATCGGGGGAGGGCCAGTAGATGAGCAGTTCTTC.

This clone was recorded a few times. The chain joins TRBV19 to TRBJ2-2; possible D gene TRBD2, 7 bases. The germline V gene encodes CDR1 LNHDA and CDR2 SQIVND (reference sequence). V lost 8 bases and J lost 2, with 12 bases in between. There are 14 residues in the CDR3. Here the CDR3 reads CASGGAYNTGELFF. The CDR3 region has the DNA TGTGCCAGTGGGGGGGCCTACAACACCGGGGAGCTGTTTTTT.

V is TRBV10-3 and J is TRBJ2-3; 8 nucleotides match TRBD1. Trimming removed 7 bases from V and 0 bases from J; junction bases left unmatched: 3. This CDR3 is built from 14 residues. CDR1 is ENHRY and CDR2 is SYGVKD in the germline V gene. The CDR3 is CAIKTGESTDTQYF. CDR3 nucleotides: TGTGCCATCAAGACAGGGGAGAGCACAGATACGCAGTATTTT.

CDR3 DNA sequence: TGTGCCATCAGTCAGGGGAGTGGGAGGGGGGCTCTCACAGATACGCAGTATTTT. Translation gives CAISQGSGRGALTDTQYF. This chain links TRBV10-3 with TRBJ2-3; weak D call: TRBD2 (7 bases). The V gene lost 5 bases and the J gene lost 2 bases, with 23 bases spanning the gap. The CDR3 consists of 18 residues. CDR1 ENHRY and CDR2 SYGVKD come from the germline V gene.

This clone was recorded only once. The chain uses TRBV5-1 and TRBJ2-3; D is perhaps TRBD1 (5 bases). This CDR3 has 14 amino acids. In germline, CDR1 is SGHRS, CDR2 YFSETQ. The V gene lost 2 bases and the J gene lost 0 bases, with 7 bases spanning the gap. The DNA for the CDR3 is TGCGCCAGCAGCTTCTCAGGGAGCACAGATACGCAGTATTTT. The encoded protein is CASSFSGSTDTQYF.

The J gene is TRBJ2-2, the V gene TRBV9, with 9 positions matching TRBD2. The germline gives CDR1 SGDLS, CDR2 YYNGEE. The V and J ends lost 1 base and 6 bases, in that order; junction bases with no gene match: 4. CDR3 length: 15 residues. The CDR3 nucleotides read TGTGCCAGCAGCGTACCTAGCGGGATATCCGGGGAGCTGTTTTTT. It yields the protein CASSVPSGISGELFF. Full variable domain (remainder filled in from reference TRBV9 and TRBJ2-2): DSGVTQTPKHLITATGQRVTLRCSPRSGDLSVYWYQQSLDQGLQFLIQYYNGEERAKGNILERFSAQQFPDLHSELNLSSLELGDSALYFCASSVPSGISGELFFGEGSRLTVL.

This clone is a singleton in its sample. V and J are TRBV19 and TRBJ2-2, with TRBD2 matching 9 bases. This CDR3 spans 17 amino acids. V shed 10 bases, J shed 3 bases, and the junction held 15 bases outside the gene matches. Germline-derived CDR1 and CDR2 are LNHDA and SQIVND (reference sequence). Written as DNA, the CDR3 is TGTGCCACCCTAGCCTCTGCGGGGGGGGTTTACACCGGGGAGCTGTTTTTT. This translates into CATLASAGGVYTGELFF.

The chain recombines TRBV11-2 with TRBJ2-7, with 7 bases fitting TRBD1. Germline assignment: CDR1 SGHAT and CDR2 FQNNGV. Unmatched junction bases numbered 0, after V lost 3 bases and J lost 1 base. CDR3 size: 13 residues. CDR3 in amino acids: CASSLGQSYEQYV. CDR3 DNA: TGTGCCAGCAGCTTGGGACAGTCCTACGAGCAGTACGTC.

This CDR3 reads CASSPVGTGPFGETQYF. The CDR3 DNA reads TGTGCCAGCTCACCCGTTGGGACAGGTCCGTTTGGGGAGACCCAGTACTTC. V and J are TRBV18 and TRBJ2-5; TRBD1 agrees at 8 bases. Germline values: CDR1 KGHSH, CDR2 LQKENI. J gave up 5 bases and V 3 bases, and 14 bases lay outside the gene matches. There are 17 residues in the CDR3.

The chain joins TRBV9 to TRBJ1-2; possibly TRBD1 for D (6 bases). V shed 4 bases and J shed 2 bases, with 9 bases lying between them. The CDR3 consists of 13 residues. CDR1 and CDR2 (germline): SGDLS, YYNGEE. The CDR3 reads CASSPDRNYGYTF. For the CDR3, the DNA is TGTGCCAGCAGCCCCGACAGGAACTATGGCTACACCTTC.

This clone occurred once. DNA for the CDR3: TGTGCCAGCAGAAATCAGGGGTCCTCCTACGAGCAGTACTTC. Protein product: CASRNQGSSYEQYF. This rearrangement joins TRBV7-2 to TRBJ2-7; a weak D match, TRBD1 (6 bases). Germline V CDR1 and CDR2: SGHTA, FQGNSA. The CDR3 is 14 residues long. The ends were cut back, 6 bases at V and 0 bases at J, with 12 bases in the middle.

This clone was detected a few times. The chain combines TRBV2 with TRBJ2-6; TRBD1 matches 11 bases. V was clipped by 4 bases and J by 2 bases; unmatched bases: 1. This CDR3 comprises 16 residues. Germline loops: CDR1 SNHLY, CDR2 FYNNEI. The CDR3: CASSVGQGAGANVLTF. CDR3 coding DNA: TGTGCCAGCAGTGTGGGACAGGGGGCTGGGGCCAACGTCCTGACTTTC.

This chain joins TRBV7-2 and TRBJ2-7, with D hard to call. Trimming stripped 4 bases from V and 7 bases from J, with 14 bases between. The CDR3 is made up of 13 amino acids. The germline V gene encodes CDR1 SGHTA and CDR2 FQGNSA. The CDR3 nucleotides read TGTGCCAGCAGCTCGCTTCTAGTCGGAGAGCAGTACTTC. It translates to CASSSLLVGEQYF.

The chain couples TRBV6-5 to TRBJ2-7; D is undetermined. Germline CDR1 is MNHEY and CDR2 is SVGAGI. The CDR3 sequence is 15 residues long. The V and J ends lost 2 bases and 0 bases respectively, with 11 bases between them. The DNA for the CDR3 is TGTGCCAGCAGTTACGGGCCGACGAGCTCCTACGAGCAGTACGTC. Encoded protein: CASSYGPTSSYEQYV.

The chain couples TRBV7-2 to TRBJ1-5; perhaps TRBD1 as D (5 bases). The V end lost 5 bases, the J end lost 5 bases, and 13 bases lay between the germline ends. Germline V lookup: CDR1 SGHTA, CDR2 FQGNSA. The CDR3 runs 14 residues. The CDR3 DNA sequence: TGTGCCAGCAGCGCCCAGGGAGGGGATCAGCCCCAGCATTTT. Translated, it gives CASSAQGGDQPQHF.

The CDR3 region has the DNA TGCAGGGCGGGAGCGGGAGTCGGGCAGTTCTTC. This encodes CRAGAGVGQFF. This chain joins TRBV20-1 and TRBJ2-1; 8 bases map to TRBD2. The CDR3 contains 11 residues. Germline lookup yields CDR1 DFQATT and CDR2 SNEGSKA (reference sequence).

The V call is TRBV4-1, the J call TRBJ1-1, with D uncertain. CDR3 size: 14 residues. The V end lost 0 bases, the J end lost 8 bases, and 13 bases lay between the germline ends. Per the germline V gene, CDR1 is MGHRA and CDR2 is YSYEKL. Here the CDR3 DNA reads TGCGCCAGCAGCCAAGATCTCCCGCGCATAGAAGCTTTCTTT. This encodes CASSQDLPRIEAFF.

V usage is TRBV15 and J usage is TRBJ1-4; possible D gene TRBD1, 5 bases. This CDR3 has 14 amino acids. The germline CDR1 and CDR2 sequences are LNHNV and YYDKDF (reference sequence). The germline V and J ends were trimmed by 5 bases and 4 bases, with 11 bases remaining between them. For the CDR3, the DNA is TGTGCCACCAGCCGAGGGGCTCTTAATGAAAAACTGTTTTTT. Translating it yields CATSRGALNEKLFF.

This chain connects TRBV7-9 to TRBJ2-7, with TRBD1 matching 7 bases. The CDR3 covers 13 residues. Germline assignment: CDR1 SEHNR and CDR2 FQNEAQ (reference sequence). V shed 5 bases and J 12 bases; nucleotides not matched to a gene: 13. The CDR3 is CASSRLDRDSLYF. Here the CDR3 DNA reads TGTGCCAGCAGCCGCCTTGACCGGGACAGCCTGTACTTC.

The chain carries TRBV27 and TRBJ2-1; TRBD1 might be the D (8 bases). The germline gives CDR1 MNHEY, CDR2 SMNVEV (reference sequence). Trimming left V 6 bases short and J 6 bases short, with 12 bases between. The length of the CDR3 is 13 residues. This CDR3 is CASRYRGGNEQFF. DNA of the CDR3: TGTGCCAGCAGGTACAGGGGGGGCAATGAGCAGTTCTTC.

The V and J genes are TRBV19 and TRBJ2-7; D is perhaps TRBD1 (6 bases). Trimming stripped 5 bases from V and 2 bases from J, with 10 bases between. Germline V CDR1 and CDR2: LNHDA, SQIVND (reference sequence). The CDR3 loop spans 13 amino acids. CDR3 sequence (DNA): TGTGCCAGTAGTGGCTCAGGGGCCTACGAGCAGTACTTC. This sequence encodes CASSGSGAYEQYF.

V gene TRBV9 combines with J gene TRBJ1-2, with D possibly being TRBD1 (5 bases). The CDR3 covers 15 residues. Deletions cut 2 bases from V and 2 bases from J, with 13 bases between. Germline CDR1 and CDR2: SGDLS and YYNGEE. The CDR3 DNA sequence: TGTGCCAGCAGCGTCTCTTGGGGCAGAAACTATGGCTACACCTTC. Its protein product is CASSVSWGRNYGYTF.